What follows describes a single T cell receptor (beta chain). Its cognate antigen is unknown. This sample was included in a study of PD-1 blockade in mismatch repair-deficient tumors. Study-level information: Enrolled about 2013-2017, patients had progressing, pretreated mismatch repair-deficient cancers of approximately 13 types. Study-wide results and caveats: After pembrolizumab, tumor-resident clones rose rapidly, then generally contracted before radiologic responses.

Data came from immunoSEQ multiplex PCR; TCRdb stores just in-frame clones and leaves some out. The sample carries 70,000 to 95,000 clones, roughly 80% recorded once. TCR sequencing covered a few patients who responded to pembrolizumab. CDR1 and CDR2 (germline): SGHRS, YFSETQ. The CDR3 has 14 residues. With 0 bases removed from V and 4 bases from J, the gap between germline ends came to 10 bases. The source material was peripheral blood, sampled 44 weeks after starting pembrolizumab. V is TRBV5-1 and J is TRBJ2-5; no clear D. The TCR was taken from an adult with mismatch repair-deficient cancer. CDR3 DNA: TGCGCCAGCAGCTTGGAGGGTAGTGGAGAGACCCAGTACTTC. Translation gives CASSLEGSGETQYF.